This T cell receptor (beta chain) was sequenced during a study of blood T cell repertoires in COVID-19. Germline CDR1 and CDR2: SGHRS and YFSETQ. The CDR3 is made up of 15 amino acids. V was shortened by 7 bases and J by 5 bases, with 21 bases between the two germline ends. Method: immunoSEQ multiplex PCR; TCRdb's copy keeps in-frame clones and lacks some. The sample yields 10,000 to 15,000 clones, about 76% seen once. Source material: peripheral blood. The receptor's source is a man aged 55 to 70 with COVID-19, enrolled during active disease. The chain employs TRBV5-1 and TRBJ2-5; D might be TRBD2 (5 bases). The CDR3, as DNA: TGCGCCAGCGGCCTGGGGTTGCGGGTGGAGGAGACCCAGTACTTC. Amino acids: CASGLGLRVEETQYF. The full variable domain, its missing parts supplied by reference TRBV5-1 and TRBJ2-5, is KAGVTQTPRYLIKTRGQQVTLSCSPISGHRSVSWYQQTPGQGLQFLFEYFSETQRNKGNFPGRFSGRQFSNSRSEMNVSTLELGDSALYLCASGLGLRVEETQYFGPGTRLLVL.